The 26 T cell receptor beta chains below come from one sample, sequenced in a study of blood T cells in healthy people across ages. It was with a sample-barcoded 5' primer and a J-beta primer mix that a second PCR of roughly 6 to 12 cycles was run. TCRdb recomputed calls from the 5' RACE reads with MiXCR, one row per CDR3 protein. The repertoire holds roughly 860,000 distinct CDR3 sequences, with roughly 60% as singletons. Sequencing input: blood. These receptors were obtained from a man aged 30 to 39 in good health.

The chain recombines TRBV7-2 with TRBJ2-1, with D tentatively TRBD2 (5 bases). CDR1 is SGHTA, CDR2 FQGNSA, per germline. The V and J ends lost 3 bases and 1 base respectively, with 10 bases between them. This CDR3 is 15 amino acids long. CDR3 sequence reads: CASSFGVNSYNEQFF. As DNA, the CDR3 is TGTGCCAGCAGCTTCGGGGTAAATTCCTACAATGAGCAGTTCTTC.

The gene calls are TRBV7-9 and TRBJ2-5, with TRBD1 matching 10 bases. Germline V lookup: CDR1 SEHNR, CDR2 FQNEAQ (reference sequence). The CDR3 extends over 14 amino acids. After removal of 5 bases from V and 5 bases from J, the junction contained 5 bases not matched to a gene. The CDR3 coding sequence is TGTGCCAGCAGCCTAGGGACAGGGGACGAGACCCAGTACTTC. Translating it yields CASSLGTGDETQYF.

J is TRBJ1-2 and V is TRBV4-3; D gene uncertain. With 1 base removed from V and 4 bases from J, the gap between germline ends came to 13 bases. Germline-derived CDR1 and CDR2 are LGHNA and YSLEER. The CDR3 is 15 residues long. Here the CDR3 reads CASSQGPIGPYGYTF. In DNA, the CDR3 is TGCGCCAGCAGCCAAGGGCCAATAGGACCCTATGGCTACACCTTC.

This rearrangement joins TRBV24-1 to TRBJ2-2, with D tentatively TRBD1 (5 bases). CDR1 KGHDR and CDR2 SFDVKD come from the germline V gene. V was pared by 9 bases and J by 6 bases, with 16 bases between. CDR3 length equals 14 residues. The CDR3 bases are TGTGCCACCCAAGGGGCAGCACGGTCCGGGGAGCTGTTTTTT. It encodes CATQGAARSGELFF.

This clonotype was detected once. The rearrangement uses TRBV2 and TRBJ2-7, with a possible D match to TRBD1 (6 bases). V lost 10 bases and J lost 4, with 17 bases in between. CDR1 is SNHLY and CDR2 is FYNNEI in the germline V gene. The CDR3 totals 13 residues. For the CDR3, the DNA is TGTGCCACCTTAAGGGGGAATGCTTACGAGCAGTACTTC. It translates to CATLRGNAYEQYF.

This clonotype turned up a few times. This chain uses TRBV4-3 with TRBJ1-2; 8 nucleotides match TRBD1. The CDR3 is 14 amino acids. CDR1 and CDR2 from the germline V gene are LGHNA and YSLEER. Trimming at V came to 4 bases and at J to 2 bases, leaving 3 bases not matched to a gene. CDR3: CASSPGQVNYGYTF. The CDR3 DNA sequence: TGCGCCAGCAGCCCGGGACAGGTGAACTATGGCTACACCTTC.

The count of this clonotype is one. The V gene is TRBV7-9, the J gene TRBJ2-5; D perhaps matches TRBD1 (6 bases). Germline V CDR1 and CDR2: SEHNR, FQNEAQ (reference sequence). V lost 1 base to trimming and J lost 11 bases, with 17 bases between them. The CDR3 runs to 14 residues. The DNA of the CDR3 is TGTGCCAGCAGCTTAGTGACAGGACCTACGGAGCAGTACTTC. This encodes CASSLVTGPTEQYF.

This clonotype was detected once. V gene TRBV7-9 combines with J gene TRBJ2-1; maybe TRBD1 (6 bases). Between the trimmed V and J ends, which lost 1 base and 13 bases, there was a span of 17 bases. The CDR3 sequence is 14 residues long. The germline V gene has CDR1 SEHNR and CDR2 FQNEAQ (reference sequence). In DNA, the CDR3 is TGTGCCAGCAGCTTAGGGACAGCTCTATGGGGCCAGTTCTTC. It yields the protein CASSLGTALWGQFF. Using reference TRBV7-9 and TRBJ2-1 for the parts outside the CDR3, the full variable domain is DTGVSQNPRHKITKRGQNVTFRCDPISEHNRLYWYRQTLGQGPEFLTYFQNEAQLEKSRLLSDRFSAERPKGSFSTLEIQRTEQGDSAMYLCASSLGTALWGQFFGPGTRLTVL.

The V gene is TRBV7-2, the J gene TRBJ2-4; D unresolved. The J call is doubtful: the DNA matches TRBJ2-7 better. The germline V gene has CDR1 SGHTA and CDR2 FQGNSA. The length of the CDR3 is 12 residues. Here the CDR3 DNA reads TGTGCCAGCAGCTTCACTTATGCCGAGCAGTACTTC. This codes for CASSFTYAEQYF.

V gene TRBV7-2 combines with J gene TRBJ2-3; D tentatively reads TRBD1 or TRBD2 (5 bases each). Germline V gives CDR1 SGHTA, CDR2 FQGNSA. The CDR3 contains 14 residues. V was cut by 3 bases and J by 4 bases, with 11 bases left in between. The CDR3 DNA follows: TGTGCCAGCAGCTTCGGGACGCTTGCAGATACGCAGTATTTT. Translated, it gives CASSFGTLADTQYF.

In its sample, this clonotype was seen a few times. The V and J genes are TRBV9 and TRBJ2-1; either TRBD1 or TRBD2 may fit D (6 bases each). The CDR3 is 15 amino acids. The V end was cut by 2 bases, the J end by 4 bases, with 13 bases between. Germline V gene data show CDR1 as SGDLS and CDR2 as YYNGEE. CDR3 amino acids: CASSVGGGTYNEQFF. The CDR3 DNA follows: TGTGCCAGCAGCGTCGGTGGGGGGACATACAATGAGCAGTTCTTC.

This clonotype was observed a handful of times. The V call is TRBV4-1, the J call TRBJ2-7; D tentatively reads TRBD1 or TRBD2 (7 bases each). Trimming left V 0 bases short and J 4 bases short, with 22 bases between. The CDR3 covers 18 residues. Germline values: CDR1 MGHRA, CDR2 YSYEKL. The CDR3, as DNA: TGCGCCAGCAGCCAAGAGATCAACCGGGGGGCAGGGGGTTACGAGCAGTACTTC. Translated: CASSQEINRGAGGYEQYF.

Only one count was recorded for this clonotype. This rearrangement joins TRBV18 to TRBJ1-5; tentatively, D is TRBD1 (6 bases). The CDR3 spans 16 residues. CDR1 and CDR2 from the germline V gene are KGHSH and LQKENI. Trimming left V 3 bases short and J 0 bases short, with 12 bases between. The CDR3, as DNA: TGTGCCAGCTCACCTACGACAGGCGGTAGCAATCAGCCCCAGCATTTT. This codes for CASSPTTGGSNQPQHF. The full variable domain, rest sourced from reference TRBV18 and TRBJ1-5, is NAGVMQNPRHLVRRRGQEARLRCSPMKGHSHVYWYRQLPEEGLKFMVYLQKENIIDESGMPKERFSAEFPKEGPSILRIQQVVRGDSAAYFCASSPTTGGSNQPQHFGDGTRLSIL.

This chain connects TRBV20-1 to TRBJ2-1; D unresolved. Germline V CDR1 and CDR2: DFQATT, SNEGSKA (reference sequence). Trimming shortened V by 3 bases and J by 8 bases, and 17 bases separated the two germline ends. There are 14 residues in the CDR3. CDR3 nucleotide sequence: TGCAGTGCTAGCCTTCCGCTGAATATCGATGAGCAGTTCTTC. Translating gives CSASLPLNIDEQFF.

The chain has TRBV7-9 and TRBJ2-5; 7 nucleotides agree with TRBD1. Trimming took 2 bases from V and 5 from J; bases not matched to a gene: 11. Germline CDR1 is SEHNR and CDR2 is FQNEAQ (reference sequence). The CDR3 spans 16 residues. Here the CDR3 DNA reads TGTGCCAGCAGCTTAAGTAAACAGGGGAGATCGGAGACCCAGTACTTC. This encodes CASSLSKQGRSETQYF.

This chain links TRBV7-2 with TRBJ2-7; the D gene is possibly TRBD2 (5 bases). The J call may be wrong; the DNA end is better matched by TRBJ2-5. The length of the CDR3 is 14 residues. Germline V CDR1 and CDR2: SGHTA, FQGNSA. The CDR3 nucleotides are TGTGCCAGCAGCTTTACTAGTGACGATGAGACCCAGTACTTC. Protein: CASSFTSDDETQYF.

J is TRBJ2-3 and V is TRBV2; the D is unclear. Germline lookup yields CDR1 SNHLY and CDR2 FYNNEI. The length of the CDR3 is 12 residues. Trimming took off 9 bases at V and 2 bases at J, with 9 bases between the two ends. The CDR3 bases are TGTGCCAGAACCTTCCTCACAGATACGCAGTATTTT. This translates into CARTFLTDTQYF.

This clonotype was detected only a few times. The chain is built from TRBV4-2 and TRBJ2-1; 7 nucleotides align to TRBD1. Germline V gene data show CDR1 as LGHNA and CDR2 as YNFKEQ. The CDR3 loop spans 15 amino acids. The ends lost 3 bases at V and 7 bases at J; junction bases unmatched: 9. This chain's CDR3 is CASSQGRGPGNEQFF. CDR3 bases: TGTGCCAGCAGCCAGGGAAGGGGGCCGGGGAATGAGCAGTTCTTC.

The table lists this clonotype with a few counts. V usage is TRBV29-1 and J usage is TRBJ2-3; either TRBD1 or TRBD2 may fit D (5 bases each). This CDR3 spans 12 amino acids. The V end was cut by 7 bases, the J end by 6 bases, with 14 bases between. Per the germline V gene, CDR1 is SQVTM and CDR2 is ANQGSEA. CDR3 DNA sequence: TGCAGCGCCGGGACCCTCGCGGATACGCAGTATTTT. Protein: CSAGTLADTQYF.

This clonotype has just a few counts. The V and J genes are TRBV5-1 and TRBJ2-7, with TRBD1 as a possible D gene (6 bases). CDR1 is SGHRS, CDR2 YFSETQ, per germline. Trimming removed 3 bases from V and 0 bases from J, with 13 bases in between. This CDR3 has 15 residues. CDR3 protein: CASSSTGLSSYEQYF. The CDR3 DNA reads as TGCGCCAGCAGCTCAACAGGGCTAAGCTCCTACGAGCAGTACTTC.

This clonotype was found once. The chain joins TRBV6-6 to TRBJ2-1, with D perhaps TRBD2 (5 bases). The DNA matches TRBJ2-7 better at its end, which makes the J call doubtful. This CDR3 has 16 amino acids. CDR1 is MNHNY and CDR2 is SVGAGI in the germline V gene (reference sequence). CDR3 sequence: CASSYGLGSSYNEQYF. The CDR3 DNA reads TGTGCCAGCAGTTACGGGTTGGGGAGCTCCTACAATGAGCAGTACTTC.

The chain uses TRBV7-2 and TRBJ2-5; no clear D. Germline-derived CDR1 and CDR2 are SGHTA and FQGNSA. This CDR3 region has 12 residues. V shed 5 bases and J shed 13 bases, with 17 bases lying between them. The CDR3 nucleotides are TGTGCCAGCAGCCCGCAAAAGGGTTCGGCGTACTTC. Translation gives CASSPQKGSAYF.

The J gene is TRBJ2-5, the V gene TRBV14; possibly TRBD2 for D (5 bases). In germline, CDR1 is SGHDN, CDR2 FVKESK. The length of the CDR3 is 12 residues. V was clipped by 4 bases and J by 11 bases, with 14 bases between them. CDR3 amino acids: CASSRDGVGQYF. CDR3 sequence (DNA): TGTGCCAGCAGCCGCGACGGGGTCGGACAGTACTTC.

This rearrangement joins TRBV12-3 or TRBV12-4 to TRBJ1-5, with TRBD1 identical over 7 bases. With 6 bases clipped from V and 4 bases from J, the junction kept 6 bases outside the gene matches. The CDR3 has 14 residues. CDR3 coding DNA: TGTGCCAGCAGGATCAGGGACAGAAATCAGCCCCAGCATTTT. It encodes CASRIRDRNQPQHF.

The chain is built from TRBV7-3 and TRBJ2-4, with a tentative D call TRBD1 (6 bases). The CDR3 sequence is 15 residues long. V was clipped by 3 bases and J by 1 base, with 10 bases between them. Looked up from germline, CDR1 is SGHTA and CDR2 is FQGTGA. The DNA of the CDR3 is TGTGCCAGCAGCTTGGACAGTCGGGCCAAAAACATTCAGTACTTC. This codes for CASSLDSRAKNIQYF.

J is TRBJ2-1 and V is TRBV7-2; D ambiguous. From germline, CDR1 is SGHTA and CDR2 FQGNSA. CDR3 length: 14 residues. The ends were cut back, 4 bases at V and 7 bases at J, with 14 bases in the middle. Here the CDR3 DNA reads TGTGCCAGCAGCTCCCGACCCTTATCGAATGAGCAGTTCTTC. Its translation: CASSSRPLSNEQFF.